These T cell receptor beta chains were read from a single sample in a study of regulatory T cells in long-lasting Graves disease. Via MiXCR, TCRdb re-called the multiplex PCR reads, giving one row per CDR3 protein. The sample lists hundreds of thousands of distinct CDR3 sequences, about 13% seen once, with over 7.5% in the top ten. This sample was also put to use in a study of T cells in Graves' hyperthyroidism and ophthalmopathy.

The starting material was peripheral blood mononuclear cells (PBMCs), obtained at new diagnosis, from a patient treated with antithyroid drugs. The receptors come from a man aged 25 to 40 with Graves disease. Both conserved end residues are part of each CDR3. Each record gives: J gene, V gene, clone size, D gene, CDR3 protein, CDR3 DNA. D genes are given only for firm matches. Rows may omit the clone size; those that give it use once, few, many or a size class.

TRBJ1-2 | TRBV20-1 | few | - | CSARAGIYGHTF | TGCAGTGCTAGAGCAGGGATCTATGGCCACACCTTC
TRBJ2-1 | TRBV2 | many | TRBD2 | CASSEGFQVGTSGRTEQFF | TGTGCCAGCAGTGAAGGTTTTCAAGTAGGGACTAGCGGGAGGACTGAGCAGTTCTTC
TRBJ1-4 | TRBV30 | once | TRBD1 | CAWSVGQGAGEKLFF | TGTGCCTGGAGTGTAGGGCAGGGGGCTGGTGAAAAACTGTTTTTT
TRBJ2-1 | TRBV9 | many | - | CASSVGGGGFNEQFF | TGTGCCAGCAGCGTAGGCGGGGGCGGTTTCAATGAGCAGTTCTTC
TRBJ1-1 | TRBV19 | many | TRBD1 | CATTGGSHGMNTEAFF | TGTGCCACCACAGGGGGTTCACACGGCATGAACACTGAAGCTTTCTTT
TRBJ1-3 | TRBV19 | few | - | CASSIDRIRNTIYF | TGTGCCAGTAGTATCGACAGAATCCGAAACACCATATATTTT
TRBJ1-4 | TRBV18 | - | TRBD1 | CASSDPGQGQDEKLFF | TGTGCCAGCTCCGATCCGGGACAGGGGCAAGATGAAAAACTGTTTTTT
TRBJ2-5 | TRBV12-3/TRBV12-4 | many | TRBD1 | CASSPGGWQETQYF | TGTGCCAGCAGTCCAGGGGGTTGGCAAGAGACCCAGTACTTC
TRBJ1-1 | TRBV15 | few | - | CATSRDKGGPNTEAFF | TGTGCCACCAGCAGAGATAAGGGGGGGCCGAACACTGAAGCTTTCTTT
TRBJ1-5 | TRBV25-1 | - | - | CADVPYKPPLLSNQPQHF | TGTGCCGACGTACCGTACAAACCCCCTCTATTATCCAATCAGCCCCAGCATTTT
TRBJ1-3 | TRBV2 | many | - | CASSEDEIAGNTIYF | TGTGCCAGCAGTGAAGACGAAATCGCTGGAAACACCATATATTTT
TRBJ2-5 | TRBV30 | few | - | CAWKGLGGERETQYF | TGTGCCTGGAAGGGATTGGGGGGAGAACGTGAGACCCAGTACTTC
TRBJ2-3 | TRBV28 | - | TRBD2 | CASLAGENPDSTDTQYF | TGTGCCAGCCTAGCGGGAGAAAACCCCGATAGCACAGATACGCAGTATTTT
TRBJ2-1 | TRBV20-1 | many | - | CSAVHGSYNEQFF | TGCAGTGCCGTACATGGATCCTACAATGAGCAGTTCTTC
TRBJ2-1 | TRBV24-1 | few | TRBD1 | CATVDRAEQFF | TGTGCCACCGTTGACAGGGCTGAGCAGTTCTTC
TRBJ1-1 | TRBV29-1 | - | - | CSGQVGTEAFF | TGCAGCGGACAAGTTGGGACTGAAGCTTTCTTT
TRBJ1-4 | TRBV9 | - | - | CASSVARAGGKLFF | TGTGCCAGCAGCGTAGCTAGGGCAGGCGGAAAACTGTTTTTT
TRBJ2-5 | TRBV29-1 | many | - | CSGERAPGETQYF | TGCAGCGGGGAGCGGGCCCCTGGAGAGACCCAGTACTTC
TRBJ1-5 | TRBV20-1 | - | - | CSASLGALNQPQHF | TGCAGTGCTAGTTTAGGGGCCCTGAATCAGCCCCAGCATTTT